Listed here are 15 T cell receptor beta chains from one sample, sequenced in a study of post-analysis software for immune sequencing data. No antigen is known for these receptors. Broader study findings: The five TRBV segments detected at higher frequency in patients than in controls included TRBV5-6, TRBV5-1 and TRBV20-1.

TCR beta cDNA libraries included unique molecular identifiers. TCRdb recomputed calls from the PCR reads with MiXCR, one row per CDR3 protein. The sample has about 540,000 distinct CDR3 sequences, roughly 34% seen once; the top ten hold 6%. What was sequenced was blood. The receptors stem from a girl aged 2-17 years with multiple sclerosis.

This clonotype was observed a handful of times. This chain connects TRBV5-5 to TRBJ2-4; D is uncertain. The germline V and J ends were trimmed by 0 bases and 10 bases, with 14 bases remaining between them. The CDR3 spans 14 residues. CDR1 and CDR2 (germline): SGHKS, YYEKEE (reference sequence). CDR3 DNA sequence: TGTGCCAGCAGCTTGGGTCCTTCTACCCAAATTCAGTACTTC. Translation gives CASSLGPSTQIQYF.

Comment on this clonotype: At one boundary the junction diverges from the germline segment, which might be a read error. CDR3 residues: CASSSREGSYEQYF. The CDR3 bases are TGTGCCAGCAGTAGCAGGGAGGGGTCCTACGAACAGTACTTC. The rearrangement links TRBV27 to TRBJ2-7, with TRBD2 matching over 7 bases. Germline loops: CDR1 MNHEY, CDR2 SMNVEV (reference sequence). The CDR3 has 14 residues.

This chain connects TRBV10-2 to TRBJ1-2; the D gene is possibly TRBD1 (5 bases). Per germline, CDR1 WSHSY and CDR2 SAAADI. Between the trimmed V and J ends, which lost 6 bases and 6 bases, there was a span of 14 bases. CDR3 size: 13 residues. The CDR3 DNA sequence: TGCGCCAGCAGCCACGCGGCGGGGGATGGCTACACCTTC. It encodes CASSHAAGDGYTF.

The gene calls are TRBV20-1 and TRBJ1-5, with D hard to call. Trimming removed 5 bases at V and 3 bases at J, with 11 bases between. The CDR3 is 13 amino acids. Per germline, CDR1 DFQATT and CDR2 SNEGSKA (reference sequence). CDR3 nucleotides: TGCAGTGCTGGGAGGGAACTCAATCAGCCCCAGCATTTT. Translation gives CSAGRELNQPQHF.

The V call is TRBV20-1, the J call TRBJ1-1; 9 bases match TRBD1. Germline CDR1 reads DFQATT; CDR2 reads SNEGSKA (reference sequence). CDR3 size: 13 residues. Losses at the gene ends were 5 bases for V and 6 bases for J; bases not matched to a gene: 7. The CDR3 DNA follows: TGCAGTGCTCCCGGACAGGGGAGTTCTGAAGCTTTCTTT. Amino acids: CSAPGQGSSEAFF.

The chain is built from TRBV4-1 and TRBJ2-2; the match to TRBD1 covers 10 bases. Trimming at V came to 1 base and at J to 6 bases, leaving 14 bases not matched to a gene. The germline V gene has CDR1 MGHRA and CDR2 YSYEKL. This CDR3 comprises 19 residues. CDR3 nucleotides: TGCGCCAGCAGCCAAGTTTCTATGGTGGGACAGGGGTTGGCCGGGGAGCTGTTTTTT. Translating gives CASSQVSMVGQGLAGELFF.

The chain links TRBV7-7 to TRBJ2-2, with unresolved D. The CDR3 consists of 14 residues. V was shortened by 4 bases and J by 5 bases, with 11 bases between the two germline ends. Germline V gene lookup returns CDR1 SSHAT and CDR2 FNYEAQ (reference sequence). The CDR3 sequence is CASSSVRGTGELFF. In DNA, the CDR3 is TGTGCCAGCAGCTCAGTCCGTGGGACCGGGGAGCTGTTTTTT.

The J gene is TRBJ1-1, the V gene TRBV6-1, with a weak D call TRBD1 (6 bases). Trimming took 8 bases from V and 5 from J, leaving 18 bases between them. Germline CDR1 is MNHNS and CDR2 is SASEGT. CDR3 size: 14 residues. This CDR3 is CASLFTGGNTEAFF. In DNA, the CDR3 is TGTGCCAGCCTGTTTACGGGGGGCAATACTGAAGCTTTCTTT.

This chain links TRBV5-6 with TRBJ2-7; D may match TRBD1 or TRBD2 (5 bases each). Trimming left V 2 bases short and J 9 bases short, with 24 bases between. This CDR3 region has 16 residues. CDR1 and CDR2 from the germline V gene are SGHDT and YYEEEE. The CDR3 coding sequence is TGTGCCAGCAGCTTTCTAACCGGGACCACCTACGAAGGGCAGTACTTC. It is translated as CASSFLTGTTYEGQYF.

This clonotype was counted ten times or more. This chain uses TRBV5-1 with TRBJ2-1; D may be TRBD2 (5 bases). Germline CDR1 is SGHRS and CDR2 is YFSETQ. The CDR3 runs to 12 residues. V lost 4 bases, J lost 9 bases, and 11 bases lay in between. Here the CDR3 reads CASSLGLPEQFF. The CDR3 region has the DNA TGCGCCAGCAGCCTAGGACTTCCTGAGCAGTTCTTC.

The chain employs TRBV7-8 and TRBJ1-4, with D possibly being TRBD1 (5 bases). CDR1 SGHVS and CDR2 FQNEAQ come from the germline V gene. The CDR3 spans 14 residues. Trimming took 5 bases from V and 7 from J, leaving 14 bases between them. In nucleotides, the CDR3 is TGTGCCAGCAGCCCAGGGTCGGGCGTTGAAAAACTGTTTTTT. Translating it yields CASSPGSGVEKLFF.

J is TRBJ1-5 and V is TRBV12-3 or TRBV12-4; the D gene is possibly TRBD1 (5 bases). The V end was cut by 6 bases, the J end by 14 bases, with 20 bases between. The CDR3 is made up of 13 amino acids. Written as DNA, the CDR3 is TGTGCCAGCAGCCCCCCAGGTGGGGCGGTCAAGCATTTT. Its protein is CASSPPGGAVKHF.

CDR3 loop: CASSLFLVTDTQYF. For the CDR3, the DNA is TGTGCCAGCAGTCTCTTTCTGGTCACAGATACGCAGTATTTT. The chain is built from TRBV9 and TRBJ2-3; D is ambiguous. CDR1 is SGDLS and CDR2 is YYNGEE in the germline V gene. Trimming stripped 5 bases from V and 2 bases from J, with 12 bases between. The CDR3 has 14 residues.

This clonotype was seen just once. The chain links TRBV2 to TRBJ1-4; TRBD1 agrees at 7 bases. Looked up from germline, CDR1 is SNHLY and CDR2 is FYNNEI. J was trimmed by 6 bases and V by 6 bases; bases with no gene match: 4. There are 13 residues in the CDR3. The CDR3: CASSPTGDEKLFF. The DNA for the CDR3 is TGTGCCAGCAGCCCAACAGGGGATGAAAAACTGTTTTTT.

The chain recombines TRBV6-4 with TRBJ1-6; D may be TRBD1 (5 bases). The germline V and J ends were trimmed by 6 bases and 8 bases, with 14 bases remaining between them. The germline V gene has CDR1 MRHNA and CDR2 SNTAGT. The CDR3 has 14 residues. This CDR3 is CASRERGTYSPLHF. In DNA, the CDR3 is TGTGCCAGCAGGGAAAGGGGCACTTATTCACCCCTCCACTTT.